This TCR beta chain was profiled in a study of cytomegalovirus exposure and HLA in healthy donors. Background on the study: From HLA-typed donors, an early data release held tens of millions of unique TCRs.

V lost 0 bases and J 7 bases, leaving 16 bases between the germline ends. The germline V gene encodes CDR1 SGDLS and CDR2 YYNGEE. The CDR3 totals 15 residues. A remark on this clone: No antigen is known for it.

Broader study findings: Sequences of the TCR beta chain were said to predict the HLA-A and HLA-B alleles of most subjects accurately. The later analysis indicated that the majority of CMV-associated TCR beta chains appeared HLA-restricted.

In the PCR, 60 Vbeta and 13 Jbeta primers were used. Profiled with immunoSEQ multiplex PCR; TCRdb holds only in-frame clones, not every one. This sample carries more than 80,000 clones, 71% of them seen once, and the ten largest clones take roughly 2.8%. Sequences were obtained from PBMCs. The sequence was collected from a female donor in good health and CMV-seronegative. V gene TRBV9 combines with J gene TRBJ1-2, with D tentatively TRBD1 (5 bases). CDR3 loop: CASSVAGLTWGGYTF. CDR3 in DNA: TGTGCCAGCAGCGTAGCGGGACTCACCTGGGGTGGCTACACCTTC.